This T cell receptor (beta chain) was found in a study of blood T cell repertoires in COVID-19 (dated by TCRdb to the early 2020s). With regard to the full study: The collaborator samples originated in the United States, Italy and Spain and spanned the acute and convalescent phases of COVID-19. The material from the prospective study consisted of cDNA or gDNA derived from T cells, B-cell-depleted T cells, or PBMCs. Subjects who had been exposed to COVID-19, were actively infected with it, or had recovered from it provided the deeply sampled blood TCRbeta repertoires that made up the dataset. The repertoires were released in a freely available public database meant as a resource for research on the immune response to SARS-CoV-2. The samples were drawn from two sources: the first 160 participants of the ongoing ImmuneRACE study, and about 1,300 subjects contributed by 6 global collaborators. The sample metadata nearly always contained a de-identified subject ID, COVID-19 status, age in years and sex. Where available, HLA class I and class II types were taken from metadata supplied by the sample provider and were not determined by assay-based typing. On the study overall, not on this receptor specifically: How much clinical and demographic metadata was included differed by source and by participant, and the metadata was provided uncurated.

A note on this clone: Its antigen is currently not known. Base qualities are not at hand, and no much larger clone is one base apart.

Collaborating institutions collected whole blood in K2EDTA tubes following their own protocols. For TCRbeta analysis, collaborators shipped samples in one of three forms: frozen whole blood, isolated PBMCs, or DNA extracted from either of those sample types. Including the terminal cysteine and phenylalanine, the CDR3 comprises 16 residues. Only the CDR3 region is kept as DNA, spanning 48 bases read in frame from base 1. According to the germline V gene, CDR1 reads SGHTA and CDR2 reads FQGNSA. V loses 5 bases at its end and J loses 0 bases; junction bases beyond the gene matches: 5. The immunoSEQ Assay, a bias-controlled multiplex PCR, was used to amplify TCRbeta CDR3 regions from genomic DNA. On the study's bioinformatics: Within the assay, amplification of reference gene primers was used to estimate how many nucleated cells each sample contained. To quantify the absolute abundance of each unique TCRbeta CDR3 rearrangement, sequence reads were collapsed and filtered. Productive Simpson clonality was computed per sample as the square root of Simpson's diversity index over productive rearrangements. As stored in TCRdb, this immuneACCESS dataset retains in-frame rearrangements with V and J assigned. A fraction of the clones does not appear; measured against another copy, unresolved V genes explain less than half of the discrepancy, and the remainder lacks a known reason. The D gene and trimming were derived from the DNA, and the V and J assignments and clone size from that table. In all, the sample holds 130,000 to 150,000 clones, and 81% of those were seen once. The biggest ten clones account for more than 8% of the sample.

The source of this sequence is a human donor in a cohort sampled during active COVID-19. Sample: peripheral blood. This chain is built from TRBV7-2 and TRBJ1-5; 9 central nucleotides agree with TRBD1. CDR3 protein: CASSRPTGGSNQPQHF. DNA sequence: TGTGCCAGCAGCCGGCCGACAGGGGGTAGCAATCAGCCCCAGCATTTT. When the CDR3 is completed using the reference TRBV7-2 and TRBJ1-5 genes on either side, the full variable domain is GAGVSQSPSNKVTEKGKDVELRCDPISGHTALYWYRQSLGQGLEFLIYFQGNSAPDKSGLPSDRFSAERTGGSVSTLTIQRTQQEDSAVYLCASSRPTGGSNQPQHFGDGTRLSIL.